This TCR beta chain is drawn from a study of shared T cell receptors in the human thymus. Data came from immunoSEQ multiplex PCR; TCRdb stores just in-frame clones and leaves some out. The table has 720,000 or so clones, approximately 83% seen once. Germline assignment: CDR1 SGHTA and CDR2 FQGNSA. With 4 bases clipped from V and 2 bases from J, the junction kept 1 base outside the gene matches. This CDR3 is 14 amino acids long. This sample also appeared in a second study, on human thymus T cells. As that study records: Blood and thymic repertoires both appeared biased in V and J gene usage.

The sequenced sample consisted of thymocytes. The chain recombines TRBV7-2 with TRBJ1-5; 8 positions match TRBD1. The source of this sequence is a girl in the first two years of life with a congenital heart defect. Here the CDR3 DNA reads TGTGCCAGCAGCTACAGGGGGGGCAATCAGCCCCAGCATTTT. It encodes CASSYRGGNQPQHF.